This T cell receptor (beta chain) was recorded in a study of shared clonotypes between healthy human individuals. Data came from immunoSEQ multiplex PCR; TCRdb stores just in-frame clones and leaves some out. Of over 800,000 clones in the sample, around 93% were seen once. Germline V lookup: CDR1 SGHTA, CDR2 FQGNSA. The V end was cut by 1 base, the J end by 6 bases, with 20 bases between. The CDR3 is 17 amino acids. Naive-designated CD8 cells lacked CD45RO, were positively enriched for CCR7, and omitted terminally differentiated effector memory CD45RA+ cells. The sample comprised naive CD8+ T cells sorted from blood. The chain is built from TRBV7-2 and TRBJ2-3, with a tentative D call TRBD2 (6 bases). The clonotype originates from a man aged 25 to 40 in good health. The CDR3 is CASSLDGLAGTSDTQYF. DNA of the CDR3: TGTGCCAGCAGCTTAGACGGACTTGCGGGGACCTCCGATACGCAGTATTTT. The full variable domain, its missing parts supplied by reference TRBV7-2 and TRBJ2-3, is GAGVSQSPSNKVTEKGKDVELRCDPISGHTALYWYRQSLGQGLEFLIYFQGNSAPDKSGLPSDRFSAERTGGSVSTLTIQRTQQEDSAVYLCASSLDGLAGTSDTQYFGPGTRLTVL.